This T cell receptor beta chain was sequenced in a study of blood T cells in healthy people across ages. PCR was performed a second time for about 7 to 12 cycles using a sample-barcoded 5' primer and a J-beta primer mix. A template-switch adaptor containing 12 random nucleotides labeled each cDNA molecule. TCRdb itself ran the 5' RACE reads through MiXCR, one entry per CDR3 protein. The sample has almost 1 million distinct CDR3 sequences, just over 50% seen once. The length of the CDR3 is 14 residues. The V gene's germline CDR1 is SGHTA and CDR2 FQGNSA. In its sample, this clonotype was seen a few times. Investigators took about 10 milliliters of peripheral blood from every donor.

This TCR came from a woman in her sixties or seventies in good health. The sample taken for sequencing was blood. The V and J genes are TRBV7-2 and TRBJ2-7; possible D gene TRBD2, 5 bases. The DNA end favors TRBJ2-5, so the J call may be wrong. The CDR3 is CASSEGVWAGTQYF. Here the CDR3 DNA reads TGTGCCAGCAGCGAGGGAGTGTGGGCGGGGACCCAGTACTTC.